Shown below are 32 T cell receptor beta chains from a single sample sequenced in a study of T cells after yellow fever vaccination. TCRdb ran MiXCR on the 5' RACE reads and lists one entry per CDR3 protein. The repertoire holds a few hundred thousand distinct CDR3 sequences, over 4.5% seen once, with roughly 3.3% in the top ten. The source was CD4+ T cells sorted from PBMCs, collected on the day of the yellow fever booster vaccination. The source of these receptors is a man between 18 and 35 years old who received the YFV17D yellow fever vaccine.

There are many counts of this clonotype. The chain employs TRBV4-1 and TRBJ2-5; D is undetermined. The CDR3 spans 14 residues. CDR1 is MGHRA, CDR2 YSYEKL, per germline. The V end lost 2 bases, the J end lost 2 bases, and 9 bases lay between the germline ends. The CDR3 spells CASSQNVAQETQYF. CDR3 sequence (DNA): TGCGCCAGCAGCCAAAATGTAGCTCAAGAGACCCAGTACTTC.

This clonotype was seen repeatedly, ten times or more. The V gene is TRBV3-1, the J gene TRBJ2-7; D not certain. This CDR3 comprises 11 residues. From germline, CDR1 is LGHDT and CDR2 YNNKEL (reference sequence). Trimming took 5 bases from V and 0 from J, leaving 2 bases between them. CDR3 DNA: TGTGCCAGCAGCTACTCCTACGAGCAGTACTTC. Translated, it gives CASSYSYEQYF.

This clonotype was detected many times. The rearrangement joins TRBV5-1 to TRBJ2-3, with D possibly matching TRBD2 (6 bases). The CDR3 is 15 residues long. Trimming left V 5 bases short and J 0 bases short, with 13 bases between. The germline gives CDR1 SGHRS, CDR2 YFSETQ. The CDR3 loop is CASRLWSGSTDTQYF. CDR3 DNA: TGCGCCAGCAGACTATGGAGCGGGAGCACAGATACGCAGTATTTT. Using reference TRBV5-1 and TRBJ2-3 for the parts outside the CDR3, the full variable domain is KAGVTQTPRYLIKTRGQQVTLSCSPISGHRSVSWYQQTPGQGLQFLFEYFSETQRNKGNFPGRFSGRQFSNSRSEMNVSTLELGDSALYLCASRLWSGSTDTQYFGPGTRLTVL.

Only a few counts were recorded for this clonotype. This rearrangement joins TRBV7-2 to TRBJ2-2; TRBD2 agrees at 9 bases. This CDR3 has 16 amino acids. Germline V gene lookup returns CDR1 SGHTA and CDR2 FQGNSA. The V segment lost 4 bases and the J segment 7 bases; nucleotides outside the gene matches: 10. CDR3 nucleotides: TGTGCCAGCAGCTCCGAACTAGCGGGCGGGAACGGGGAGCTGTTTTTT. Translating it yields CASSSELAGGNGELFF.

The chain carries TRBV10-3 and TRBJ1-5; D is possibly TRBD1 (6 bases). Trimming removed 3 bases from V and 4 bases from J, with 7 bases in between. Looked up from germline, CDR1 is ENHRY and CDR2 is SYGVKD. This CDR3 is built from 13 residues. The CDR3 region is CAISEGGNQPQHF. CDR3 DNA: TGTGCCATCAGTGAAGGGGGGAATCAGCCCCAGCATTTT.

V and J are TRBV7-9 and TRBJ2-3; 7 nucleotides agree with TRBD1. This CDR3 spans 18 amino acids. The V gene end was trimmed by 5 bases and the J gene end by 0 bases; junction bases not matched to a gene: 14. CDR1 and CDR2 (germline): SEHNR, FQNEAQ (reference sequence). CDR3 in amino acids: CASSRTRTGRPSTDTQYF. CDR3 in DNA: TGTGCCAGCAGCCGAACCAGGACAGGTCGACCTAGCACAGATACGCAGTATTTT.

The chain carries TRBV6-5 and TRBJ2-5; 10 bases fit TRBD1. The germline V gene has CDR1 MNHEY and CDR2 SVGAGI. The CDR3 contains 14 residues. V lost 5 bases and J lost 5; bases outside the gene matches: 5. CDR3 sequence reads: CASSETGGRETQYF. CDR3 coding DNA: TGTGCCAGCAGTGAGACAGGGGGCAGGGAGACCCAGTACTTC.

This clonotype has a handful of counts. This sequence joins TRBV28 and TRBJ1-5, with 8 bases that match TRBD1. This CDR3 contains 16 residues. Germline V gene data show CDR1 as MDHEN and CDR2 as SYDVKM. The V gene end was trimmed by 4 bases and the J gene end by 2 bases; junction bases not matched to a gene: 7. As DNA, the CDR3 is TGTGCCAGCAGTTCCACCCCAGGGGGCGGCAATCAGCCCCAGCATTTT. Amino acids: CASSSTPGGGNQPQHF.

This clonotype was seen at least ten times. The chain combines TRBV7-2 with TRBJ2-3, with 10 bases identical to TRBD2. CDR1 is SGHTA and CDR2 is FQGNSA in the germline V gene. Trimming at V came to 5 bases and at J to 1 base, leaving 6 bases not matched to a gene. This CDR3 region has 16 residues. The CDR3 loop reads CASSRNSGGGTDTQYF. As DNA, the CDR3 is TGTGCCAGCAGCCGAAACAGCGGGGGGGGCACAGATACGCAGTATTTT. Drawing the rest from reference TRBV7-2 and TRBJ2-3, the complete variable domain is GAGVSQSPSNKVTEKGKDVELRCDPISGHTALYWYRQSLGQGLEFLIYFQGNSAPDKSGLPSDRFSAERTGGSVSTLTIQRTQQEDSAVYLCASSRNSGGGTDTQYFGPGTRLTVL.

This clonotype occurred a few times. The chain combines TRBV7-2 with TRBJ2-5; D is unclear. Per the germline V gene, CDR1 is SGHTA and CDR2 is FQGNSA. V lost 1 base and J lost 1, with 7 bases in between. CDR3 length equals 14 residues. The DNA of the CDR3 is TGTGCCAGCAGCTTAGGAAGGTCCCAAGAGACCCAGTACTTC. Amino acids: CASSLGRSQETQYF.

The genes are TRBV9 and TRBJ2-1; no definite D call. The CDR3 is made up of 11 amino acids. V lost 0 bases and J lost 7, with 2 bases in between. The germline CDR1 and CDR2 sequences are SGDLS and YYNGEE. The CDR3 region has the DNA TGTGCCAGCAGCGTAGCGAATGAGCAGTTCTTC. It is translated as CASSVANEQFF.

The V and J genes are TRBV5-1 and TRBJ2-3; the D call may be TRBD1 or TRBD2 (6 bases each). Trimming cost V 6 bases and J 2 bases, with 16 bases left between them. This CDR3 contains 15 residues. Germline loops: CDR1 SGHRS, CDR2 YFSETQ. The CDR3 reads CASIRGWGATDTQYF. DNA for the CDR3: TGCGCCAGCATCCGGGGGTGGGGGGCCACAGATACGCAGTATTTT.

This clonotype was seen ten or more times. The gene calls are TRBV4-3 and TRBJ1-1, with D perhaps matching TRBD1 (6 bases). CDR3 length: 14 residues. Germline CDR1 and CDR2: LGHNA and YSLEER. V was pared by 0 bases and J by 7 bases, with 12 bases between. CDR3 amino acids: CASSQDRGADEAFF. For the CDR3, the DNA is TGCGCCAGCAGCCAAGATAGGGGGGCAGATGAAGCTTTCTTT.

The sample holds a few counts of this clonotype. This sequence joins TRBV7-9 and TRBJ2-2, with D hard to call. The V gene's germline CDR1 is SEHNR and CDR2 FQNEAQ (reference sequence). The CDR3 has 14 amino acids. V lost 1 base and J 4 bases, leaving 7 bases between the germline ends. This CDR3 is CASSLGQPTGELFF. The CDR3 DNA reads as TGTGCCAGCAGCTTAGGGCAGCCCACCGGGGAGCTGTTTTTT.

The chain links TRBV25-1 to TRBJ1-2; 8 positions match TRBD1. Trimming removed 3 bases from V and 7 bases from J; junction bases left unmatched: 10. The CDR3 is 15 residues long. From germline, CDR1 is MGHDK and CDR2 SYGVNS. The DNA for the CDR3 is TGTGCCAGCAGTGAGAATCCCGGACAGGGTCCTGGCTACACCTTC. Translation: CASSENPGQGPGYTF.

This clonotype was found a few times. The CDR3 DNA follows: TGTGCCAGCAGCTTGGTAGCGGGGAGCACAGATACGCAGTATTTT. It is translated as CASSLVAGSTDTQYF. The chain couples TRBV5-5 to TRBJ2-3, with 8 bases identical to TRBD2. The J segment lost 0 bases and the V segment lost 0 bases, leaving 0 bases of the junction unmatched. CDR3 size: 15 residues. CDR1 is SGHKS and CDR2 is YYEKEE in the germline V gene (reference sequence).

This clonotype was counted ten times or more. The V call is TRBV7-2, the J call TRBJ1-5; D possibly corresponds to TRBD1 (5 bases). This CDR3 has 13 residues. V was trimmed by 4 bases and J by 4 bases, leaving 8 bases between them. Germline V CDR1 and CDR2: SGHTA, FQGNSA. DNA of the CDR3: TGTGCCAGCAGCTACGACAGAAATCAGCCCCAGCATTTT. Protein product: CASSYDRNQPQHF.

The table lists this clonotype with a few counts. The genes are TRBV12-3 or TRBV12-4 and TRBJ1-1, with a tentative D call TRBD1 (5 bases). This CDR3 has 12 amino acids. V was shortened by 4 bases and J by 6 bases, with 9 bases between the two germline ends. The CDR3 region has the DNA TGTGCCAGCAGTTCCAGGGTTTCTGAAGCTTTCTTT. Translated, it gives CASSSRVSEAFF.

Here the CDR3 reads CASRSQDYGYTF. In DNA, the CDR3 is TGTGCCAGCAGATCCCAGGACTATGGCTACACCTTC. The rearrangement joins TRBV7-8 to TRBJ1-2; D unresolved. The V gene lost 6 bases and the J gene lost 3 bases, with 8 bases spanning the gap. CDR1 SGHVS and CDR2 FQNEAQ come from the germline V gene. This CDR3 spans 12 amino acids.

This clonotype was detected many times. The chain joins TRBV29-1 to TRBJ2-1; TRBD1 matches at 8 bases. Trimming removed 3 bases from V and 2 bases from J; junction bases left unmatched: 15. The CDR3 spans 18 residues. The germline gives CDR1 SQVTM, CDR2 ANQGSEA. The CDR3 region has the DNA TGCAGCGTTGAGATCTACAGGGGGACGGAGATCCCCTACAATGAGCAGTTCTTC. Translated: CSVEIYRGTEIPYNEQFF.

This clonotype was observed a few times. The chain has TRBV7-3 and TRBJ2-5; 7 bases are shared with TRBD1. The CDR3 has 15 amino acids. Germline trimming cut 4 bases from V and 5 bases from J; bases unmatched to any gene: 10. Germline V gene lookup returns CDR1 SGHTA and CDR2 FQGTGA. In nucleotides, the CDR3 is TGTGCCAGCAGCTGGCAGGGGGAGTCCTGGGAGACCCAGTACTTC. The encoded protein is CASSWQGESWETQYF.

This clonotype came up many times. The chain joins TRBV24-1 to TRBJ2-3; a possible D gene is TRBD2 (5 bases). Per germline, CDR1 KGHDR and CDR2 SFDVKD. V was pared by 6 bases and J by 11 bases, with 11 bases between. The CDR3 is 11 amino acids. Written as DNA, the CDR3 is TGTGCCACCAGTACGAGGGAATGGCAGTATTTT. This encodes CATSTREWQYF.

The chain employs TRBV7-3 and TRBJ2-5; unclear D gene. Germline assignment: CDR1 SGHTA and CDR2 FQGTGA. CDR3 length: 14 amino acids. V lost 2 bases to trimming and J lost 5 bases, with 12 bases between them. The CDR3 spells CASSLQGGEETQYF. CDR3 DNA sequence: TGTGCCAGCAGCTTACAAGGTGGCGAGGAGACCCAGTACTTC.

There are a few counts of this clonotype. The V and J genes are TRBV4-3 and TRBJ2-1; 10 bases map to TRBD2. Trimming cost V 1 base and J 7 bases; bases outside gene matches: 10. Germline CDR1 LGHNA, CDR2 YSLEER. The CDR3 sequence is 17 residues long. The CDR3 DNA reads as TGCGCCAGCAGCCAAGGTCGTGGGGTACTAGCGGGGAATGAGCAGTTCTTC. Translated, it gives CASSQGRGVLAGNEQFF.

This clonotype was seen many times. The chain combines TRBV20-1 with TRBJ2-3; no definite D call. From germline, CDR1 is DFQATT and CDR2 SNEGSKA (reference sequence). The CDR3 consists of 14 residues. Trimming took off 0 bases at V and 3 bases at J, with 10 bases between the two ends. CDR3 sequence reads: CSARDLGSTDTQYF. The CDR3 bases are TGCAGTGCTAGAGATCTGGGTTCAACAGATACGCAGTATTTT.

The V gene is TRBV5-1, the J gene TRBJ1-2, with D hard to call. Germline CDR1 and CDR2: SGHRS and YFSETQ. The CDR3 has 12 amino acids. The ends were cut back, 7 bases at V and 3 bases at J, with 10 bases in the middle. The CDR3 reads CASRQTDYGYTF. CDR3 nucleotide sequence: TGCGCCAGCCGCCAAACGGACTATGGCTACACCTTC.

This clonotype occurred many times. The V gene is TRBV7-2, the J gene TRBJ1-2, with D perhaps matching TRBD1 (6 bases). V was clipped by 5 bases and J by 5 bases, with 24 bases between them. The CDR3 runs to 17 residues. Germline V gene lookup returns CDR1 SGHTA and CDR2 FQGNSA. The CDR3 region is CASSPHQGTTTYYGYTF. In nucleotides, the CDR3 is TGTGCCAGCAGCCCTCATCAGGGGACAACGACTTATTATGGCTACACCTTC.

There are many counts of this clonotype. This rearrangement joins TRBV7-2 to TRBJ2-7; 10 positions agree with TRBD1. The CDR3 sequence is 15 residues long. The germline V gene has CDR1 SGHTA and CDR2 FQGNSA. Trimming took 3 bases from V and 3 from J; bases not matched to a gene: 5. The CDR3 spells CASSFGQGGVYEQYF. CDR3 nucleotides: TGTGCCAGCAGCTTTGGACAGGGGGGGGTCTACGAGCAGTACTTC.

In this sample, this clonotype turned up a few times. CDR3 DNA: TGCAGTGCTAGATATCTAGCGGGGGGGAGGAGGAACACAGATACGCAGTATTTT. Translation: CSARYLAGGRRNTDTQYF. The chain has TRBV20-1 and TRBJ2-3, with TRBD2 matching 12 bases. Per the germline V gene, CDR1 is DFQATT and CDR2 is SNEGSKA (reference sequence). Trimming removed 2 bases from V and 2 bases from J; junction bases left unmatched: 11. The CDR3 covers 18 residues.

As regards this clonotype: A much larger clonotype is one base distant, so this may be a read error. The chain uses TRBV7-6 and TRBJ2-7, with TRBD2 as a possible D gene (6 bases). This CDR3 has 14 residues. CDR1 and CDR2 from the germline V gene are SGHVS and FNYEAQ. Between the trimmed V and J ends, which lost 1 base and 3 bases, there was a span of 10 bases. The CDR3 DNA reads as TGTGCCAGCAGCTTAGGCAGGGAGGTCTACGAGCAGTACTTC. This sequence encodes CASSLGREVYEQYF.

At least ten counts were recorded for this clonotype. This chain uses TRBV20-1 with TRBJ1-1, with a weak D call TRBD1 (6 bases). The V end was cut by 2 bases, the J end by 2 bases, with 12 bases between. CDR1 DFQATT and CDR2 SNEGSKA come from the germline V gene (reference sequence). The CDR3 contains 14 residues. The CDR3 DNA reads TGCAGTGCTAGACGGGACACAGGAAACACTGAAGCTTTCTTT. As protein: CSARRDTGNTEAFF.

J is TRBJ2-3 and V is TRBV7-3; TRBD2 agrees at 8 bases. J was trimmed by 2 bases and V by 2 bases; bases with no gene match: 9. Germline lookup yields CDR1 SGHTA and CDR2 FQGTGA. The CDR3 totals 17 residues. CDR3 sequence reads: CASSLEGGGTFTDTQYF. Here the CDR3 DNA reads TGTGCCAGCAGCTTAGAGGGCGGGGGGACCTTCACAGATACGCAGTATTTT.